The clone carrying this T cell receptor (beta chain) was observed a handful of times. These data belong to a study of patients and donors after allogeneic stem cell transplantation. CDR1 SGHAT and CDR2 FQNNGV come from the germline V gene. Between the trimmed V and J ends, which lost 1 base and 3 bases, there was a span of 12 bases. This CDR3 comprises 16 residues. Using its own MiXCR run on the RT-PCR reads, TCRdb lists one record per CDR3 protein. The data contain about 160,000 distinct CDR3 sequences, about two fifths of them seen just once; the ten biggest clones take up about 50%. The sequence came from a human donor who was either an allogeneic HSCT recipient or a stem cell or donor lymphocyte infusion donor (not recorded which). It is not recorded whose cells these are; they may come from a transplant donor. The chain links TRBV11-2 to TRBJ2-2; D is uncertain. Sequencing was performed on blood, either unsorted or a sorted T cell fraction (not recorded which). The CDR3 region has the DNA TGTGCCAGCAGCTTAGGCCGGGTTTTTGACACCGGGGAGCTGTTTTTT. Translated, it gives CASSLGRVFDTGELFF.